This T cell receptor beta chain was identified during a study of cytomegalovirus exposure and HLA in healthy donors. Whole-study results and caveats: More clonal expansion characterized HLA-associated TCR beta chains than equally common others in a later analysis. A missense DCLRE1C variant was associated with V- and J-gene trimming of TCR beta chains in a later analysis, and an independent cohort replicated the association.

13 Jbeta primers and 60 Vbeta primers were used for the PCR. Original processing methods: Unique TCR beta chains numbered approximately 80 million in a later analysis, with roughly 11 million shared. Repertoires were generated with immunoSEQ multiplex PCR, while TCRdb's copy carries only in-frame clones and drops some. That table supplies the V and J calls and clone size; D and trimming were determined from the DNA. The data hold just over 65,000 clones, with roughly four fifths observed a single time. Recording of this donor's CMV serostatus was not done. V was pared by 4 bases and J by 5 bases, with 6 bases of the junction left unmatched. The length of the CDR3 is 15 residues. Per germline, CDR1 LNHDA and CDR2 SQIVND (reference sequence). Note on this clone: Its specificity is unknown.

Material for sequencing was PBMCs. This chain connects TRBV19 to TRBJ2-3, with 10 bases identical to TRBD1. The clonotype comes from a human donor in good health. This CDR3 reads CASSTRDRGRDTQYF. The CDR3 nucleotides read TGTGCCAGTAGTACCCGGGACAGGGGCAGAGATACGCAGTATTTT.